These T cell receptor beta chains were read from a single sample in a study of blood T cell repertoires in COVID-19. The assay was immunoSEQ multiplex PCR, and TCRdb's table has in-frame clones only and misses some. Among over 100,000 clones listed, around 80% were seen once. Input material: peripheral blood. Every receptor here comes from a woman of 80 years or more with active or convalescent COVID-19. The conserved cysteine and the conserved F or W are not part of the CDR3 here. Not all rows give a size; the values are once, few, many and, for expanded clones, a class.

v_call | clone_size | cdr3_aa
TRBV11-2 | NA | ASSLAPVNEQF
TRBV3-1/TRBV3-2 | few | ASSLRARLAVSMI
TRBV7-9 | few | ASSLEVGLSGNTIY
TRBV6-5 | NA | ASSYPRDRGWEQY
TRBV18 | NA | ASSPPRSGANVLT
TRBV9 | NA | ASSVGSGGGGEKLF
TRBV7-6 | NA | ASSGEQGKGTEAF
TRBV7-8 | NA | ASSLTGQPQH
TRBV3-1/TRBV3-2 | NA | ASSFSGRGHNEQF
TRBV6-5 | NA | ASSRGAPDTQY
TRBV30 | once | AWKKGQGNTEAF
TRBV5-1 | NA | ASSTSGAQEEKLF
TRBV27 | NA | ASSNGQGAQDEQY
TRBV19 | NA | ASSLGGTGDNQPQH
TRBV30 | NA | AGKTGTSGRKTQY
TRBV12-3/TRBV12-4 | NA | ASRSTGGNEQF
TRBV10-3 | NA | AISDISVGQPQH
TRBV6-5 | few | ASSYRPGTNTGELF
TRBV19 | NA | ASTRTTVATNEKLF
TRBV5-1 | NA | ASSLGTGNQPQH
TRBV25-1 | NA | ASSSLRQGKAGELF
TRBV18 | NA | ASSRWTSGSQTGELF
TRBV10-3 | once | AISESIRDRNEQF
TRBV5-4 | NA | ASSLIGQGLRGYT
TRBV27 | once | ASSHGRTSYGYT
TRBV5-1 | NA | ASSFEQGIYGYT
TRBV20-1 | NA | SASGLVGTPNTEAF
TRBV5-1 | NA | ASQKRTGGYDTQY
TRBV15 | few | ATSRGGDPARNQPQH
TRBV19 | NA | ASSWLADTGELF
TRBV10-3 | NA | AISESMSGYT
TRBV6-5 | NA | ASRTGQGAMGELF
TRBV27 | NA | ASSPGSSQF
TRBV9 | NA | ASSVRPGTGWEKLF
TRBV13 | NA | ASSAPRQSNTEAF
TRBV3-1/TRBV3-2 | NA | ASSQATGGFRGYT
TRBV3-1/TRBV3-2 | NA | ASSQDLASGIPYQETQY
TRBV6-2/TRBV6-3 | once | ASSYYVGGITGANVLT
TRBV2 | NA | ASSGGVYYEQY
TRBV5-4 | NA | ASSIQGAIGYT
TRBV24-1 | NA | ATSEWEVNQPQH
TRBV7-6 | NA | ASSPPRSGKETQY
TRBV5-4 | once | ASSLEGGTEAF
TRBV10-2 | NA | ASSESGSPYEQY
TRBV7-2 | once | ASSTGTSPYNEQF
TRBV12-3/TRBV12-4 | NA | ASSKSYEQY
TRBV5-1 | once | ASSAGTPNTGELF
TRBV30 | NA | AFRRSPQGPSVGNTIY
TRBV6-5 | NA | ASIRRSSYNEQF
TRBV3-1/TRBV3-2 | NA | ASSQDGTSGRAYNEQF
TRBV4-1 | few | ASSQVRGLGNTIY
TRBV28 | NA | ASTALAKNIQY
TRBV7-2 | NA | ASSPTGHTQY
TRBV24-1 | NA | ATSIDKGPGGYEQY
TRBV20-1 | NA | SAVGPYEQY
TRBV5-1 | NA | ASTVTPGDYTGELF